The 28 T cell receptor beta chains below were found in one sample sequenced in a study of T cell repertoires in cytomegalovirus infection. One entry per CDR3 protein, called by TCRdb with MiXCR from the reads. The sample lists approximately 270,000 distinct CDR3 sequences, approximately 22% occurring once. Antigens for these TCRs are unknown. This specimen was cultured PBMCs, taken from culture after CMV antigen stimulation. The receptors here all came from a human donor in good health (CMV status not recorded). Some clones in this sample may be carry-over from other donors' samples.

This clonotype was seen at least ten times. This sequence joins TRBV7-3 and TRBJ1-1; D gene uncertain. The germline CDR1 and CDR2 sequences are SGHTA and FQGTGA. The V end was cut by 2 bases, the J end by 5 bases, with 12 bases between. The CDR3 is 14 amino acids. The CDR3 nucleotides read TGTGCCAGCAGCTTAGAGGGCCCGGGTACTGAAGCTTTCTTT. Translating it yields CASSLEGPGTEAFF.

The V call is TRBV18, the J call TRBJ2-7; TRBD1 agrees at 9 bases. This CDR3 has 15 residues. J lost 2 bases, V lost 6 bases, and 8 bases had no gene match. Germline CDR1 reads KGHSH; CDR2 reads LQKENI. The CDR3 loop reads CASSPDRGFPYEQYV. Here the CDR3 DNA reads TGTGCCAGCTCCCCTGACAGGGGGTTCCCCTACGAGCAGTACGTC.

This clonotype appeared many times. The rearrangement uses TRBV7-2 and TRBJ2-7; 9 bases fit TRBD2. V was pared by 6 bases and J by 5 bases, with 8 bases of the junction left unmatched. The germline V gene has CDR1 SGHTA and CDR2 FQGNSA. The CDR3 has 14 residues. CDR3 residues: CASSSSGISNEQYF. Here the CDR3 DNA reads TGTGCCAGCAGTTCTAGCGGGATTTCCAACGAGCAGTACTTC. The variable domain in full, completed from reference TRBV7-2 and TRBJ2-7, reads GAGVSQSPSNKVTEKGKDVELRCDPISGHTALYWYRQSLGQGLEFLIYFQGNSAPDKSGLPSDRFSAERTGGSVSTLTIQRTQQEDSAVYLCASSSSGISNEQYFGPGTRLTVT.

In this sample, this clonotype turned up a few times. The rearrangement uses TRBV12-3 or TRBV12-4 and TRBJ2-7, with D unclear. CDR3 length equals 14 residues. Trimming took off 1 base at V and 4 bases at J, with 11 bases between the two ends. The CDR3 DNA reads as TGTGCCAGCAGTTTAGGAACCCGCCTATACGAGCAGTACGTC. Encoded protein: CASSLGTRLYEQYV.

This clonotype has ten or more counts. CDR3 sequence: CASSLWMGQETQYF. In nucleotides, the CDR3 is TGTGCCAGCAGCTTATGGATGGGCCAAGAGACCCAGTACTTC. J is TRBJ2-5 and V is TRBV7-2; the D is unclear. The CDR3 sequence is 14 residues long. CDR1 is SGHTA and CDR2 is FQGNSA in the germline V gene. Trimming took off 2 bases at V and 1 base at J, with 8 bases between the two ends.

The genes are TRBV11-1 and TRBJ2-1, with a weak D call TRBD1 (5 bases). Deletions cut 2 bases from V and 5 bases from J, with 10 bases between. Germline lookup yields CDR1 SGHAT and CDR2 FQDESV (reference sequence). The CDR3 is 14 amino acids. CDR3 nucleotide sequence: TGTGCCAGCAGCTTATCAGGGTTCGACAATGAGCAGTTCTTC. Translated: CASSLSGFDNEQFF.

V usage is TRBV27 and J usage is TRBJ2-7; the match to TRBD2 covers 12 bases. Germline lookup yields CDR1 MNHEY and CDR2 SMNVEV (reference sequence). The CDR3 is made up of 17 amino acids. Unmatched junction bases numbered 13, after V lost 6 bases and J lost 4 bases. The CDR3 DNA reads as TGTGCCAGCAGAAGGACTCGGACTAGCGGGACGAGTTACGAGCAGTACTTC. Its protein product is CASRRTRTSGTSYEQYF.

This clonotype was counted a few times. This chain links TRBV7-9 with TRBJ2-1; 8 bases line up with TRBD1. CDR3 length: 14 amino acids. V was clipped by 1 base and J by 6 bases; unmatched bases: 2. Germline-derived CDR1 and CDR2 are SEHNR and FQNEAQ (reference sequence). The CDR3 sequence is CASSLVTGGNEQFF. CDR3 in DNA: TGTGCCAGCAGCTTAGTCACAGGGGGCAATGAGCAGTTCTTC.

This clonotype was found once. This may be a read error, as it is one base from a much larger clone. The chain carries TRBV6-8 and TRBJ2-3; TRBD2 matches 13 bases. The CDR3 totals 17 residues. Germline V CDR1 and CDR2: MNHGY, SAAAGT. Germline trimming cut 7 bases from V and 0 bases from J; bases unmatched to any gene: 7. CDR3 DNA: TGTGCCAGCATCGGGACTAGCGGGGACACTAGCACAGATACGCAGTATTTT. Its protein product is CASIGTSGDTSTDTQYF.

This clonotype was detected only a few times. The V call is TRBV25-1, the J call TRBJ2-2; tentative D call: TRBD2 (5 bases). This CDR3 is 15 amino acids long. Trimming left V 3 bases short and J 2 bases short, with 10 bases between. Germline V gene sequence: CDR1 MGHDK, CDR2 SYGVNS. CDR3 protein: CASSDAGPNTGELFF. CDR3 bases: TGTGCCAGCAGTGATGCGGGCCCTAACACCGGGGAGCTGTTTTTT.

This clonotype was counted between two and nine times. This rearrangement joins TRBV10-2 to TRBJ1-2; D gene ambiguous. This CDR3 contains 14 residues. Germline CDR1 WSHSY, CDR2 SAAADI. Deletions cut 0 bases from V and 8 bases from J, with 13 bases between. The CDR3 coding sequence is TGCGCCAGCAGTGAGTCCTTAGCGCTTCCCGGCTACACCTTC. Residues: CASSESLALPGYTF.

V gene TRBV20-1 combines with J gene TRBJ2-1; no clear D gene. This CDR3 region has 13 residues. Germline lookup yields CDR1 DFQATT and CDR2 SNEGSKA (reference sequence). V gave up 4 bases and J gave up 4 bases, with 11 bases separating them. CDR3 protein: CSANLGKYNEQFF. As DNA, the CDR3 is TGCAGTGCTAACCTAGGGAAGTACAATGAGCAGTTCTTC.

The J gene is TRBJ2-5, the V gene TRBV6-2 or TRBV6-3; TRBD1 might be the D (5 bases). Germline assignment: CDR1 MNHEY and CDR2 SVGEGT. Trimming cost V 5 bases and J 1 base, with 14 bases left between them. The CDR3 runs to 15 residues. Here the CDR3 DNA reads TGTGCCAGCAGTCCTGGACAAATGAGCCAAGAGACCCAGTACTTC. Amino acid sequence: CASSPGQMSQETQYF.

The chain carries TRBV10-2 and TRBJ2-5; possible D gene TRBD2, 5 bases. CDR3 length: 13 residues. V was shortened by 4 bases and J by 3 bases, with 9 bases between the two germline ends. Germline CDR1 is WSHSY and CDR2 is SAAADI. The CDR3, as DNA: TGCGCCAGCAGTGCCCCGGGAAAAGAGACCCAGTACTTC. Translated, it gives CASSAPGKETQYF.

This chain uses TRBV7-3 with TRBJ1-4, with 9 bases identical to TRBD1. V lost 3 bases, J lost 0 bases, and 11 bases stayed unmatched. Germline CDR1 SGHTA, CDR2 FQGTGA. The CDR3 runs to 19 residues. CDR3 sequence (DNA): TGTGCCAGCAGCTTGGGGTCCTTCGGGACAGGGACAACTAATGAAAAACTGTTTTTT. Its translation is CASSLGSFGTGTTNEKLFF.

This clonotype was observed a few times. The rearrangement uses TRBV6-5 and TRBJ1-5; TRBD1 matches at 7 bases. This CDR3 has 15 residues. The germline V gene has CDR1 MNHEY and CDR2 SVGAGI. The trim removed 5 bases at V and 0 bases at J, leaving 4 bases unmatched. In nucleotides, the CDR3 is TGTGCCAGCAGTAAACGACAGGGTAGCAATCAGCCCCAGCATTTT. Protein product: CASSKRQGSNQPQHF.

The sample holds many counts of this clonotype. The rearrangement joins TRBV6-2 or TRBV6-3 to TRBJ2-7; TRBD1 is a possible D gene (6 bases). CDR3 size: 16 residues. Per the germline V gene, CDR1 is MNHEY and CDR2 is SVGEGT. With 3 bases removed from V and 2 bases from J, the gap between germline ends came to 17 bases. For the CDR3, the DNA is TGTGCCAGCAGTTATGGATCGTCAGGGGTTACCTACGAGCAGTACTTC. Protein product: CASSYGSSGVTYEQYF.

The chain employs TRBV7-2 and TRBJ1-5, with 7 bases aligning to TRBD1. The CDR3 has 16 residues. V lost 4 bases and J lost 4; bases outside the gene matches: 10. The germline V gene encodes CDR1 SGHTA and CDR2 FQGNSA. The CDR3 DNA is TGTGCCAGCAGCTCGGTTTGGACAGGAGAGAATCAGCCCCAGCATTTT. Its protein product is CASSSVWTGENQPQHF.

This clonotype was picked up a small number of times. This chain links TRBV4-1 with TRBJ2-2; D gene ambiguous. Germline V gene lookup returns CDR1 MGHRA and CDR2 YSYEKL. This CDR3 spans 15 amino acids. V lost 0 bases and J 6 bases, leaving 11 bases between the germline ends. The chain's CDR3 is CASSQETQIPGELFF. In nucleotides, the CDR3 is TGCGCCAGCAGCCAAGAAACCCAAATACCCGGGGAGCTGTTTTTT.

This clonotype was seen more than once but under ten times. This chain uses TRBV15 with TRBJ2-5; the match to TRBD1 covers 8 bases. Looked up from germline, CDR1 is LNHNV and CDR2 is YYDKDF (reference sequence). The trim removed 5 bases at V and 2 bases at J, leaving 7 bases unmatched. The CDR3 has 15 amino acids. The CDR3 sequence is CATSRANRGQETQYF. For the CDR3, the DNA is TGTGCCACCAGCCGAGCTAACAGGGGGCAAGAGACCCAGTACTTC.

The J gene is TRBJ2-7, the V gene TRBV11-2; TRBD1 matches 7 bases. Germline lookup yields CDR1 SGHAT and CDR2 FQNNGV. The V and J ends lost 3 bases and 2 bases, in that order; junction bases with no gene match: 7. This CDR3 spans 15 amino acids. In DNA form, the CDR3 reads TGTGCCAGCAGCTTGGAGACAGGGAGAGCCTACGAGCAGTACTTC. Encoded protein: CASSLETGRAYEQYF.

The chain links TRBV5-4 to TRBJ2-1, with D perhaps given as TRBD1 or TRBD2 (5 bases each). The CDR3 contains 16 residues. Between the trimmed V and J ends, which lost 4 bases and 6 bases, there was a span of 20 bases. Germline V CDR1 and CDR2: SGHNT, YYREEE (reference sequence). DNA of the CDR3: TGTGCCAGCAGCATCCCGACCCCGGGGCTAGGCAATGAGCAGTTCTTC. It specifies CASSIPTPGLGNEQFF. Full variable domain (rest looked up from reference TRBV5-4 and TRBJ2-1): ETGVTQSPTHLIKTRGQQVTLRCSSQSGHNTVSWYQQALGQGPQFIFQYYREEENGRGNFPPRFSGLQFPNYSSELNVNALELDDSALYLCASSIPTPGLGNEQFFGPGTRLTVL.

The V gene is TRBV27, the J gene TRBJ2-7, with 7 bases lining up with TRBD2. The J segment lost 2 bases and the V segment lost 2 bases, leaving 9 bases of the junction unmatched. There are 16 residues in the CDR3. Germline loops: CDR1 MNHEY, CDR2 SMNVEV (reference sequence). CDR3 bases: TGTGCCAGCAGTTTAAGTGCGGGAGCGCTACCCTACGAGCAGTACTTC. Translated: CASSLSAGALPYEQYF.

With regard to this clonotype: A much bigger clone sits one base away, suggesting this may be a read error. The chain employs TRBV7-2 and TRBJ2-7; TRBD1 is a possible D gene (6 bases). The CDR3 is 14 amino acids. From germline, CDR1 is SGHTA and CDR2 FQGNSA. The CDR3 nucleotides are TGTGTCAGCAGCTTAGTAGGGACACCTACACGGCAGTACTTC. Translated: CVSSLVGTPTRQYF.

The sample holds a few counts of this clonotype. This rearrangement joins TRBV27 to TRBJ2-1; a possible D gene is TRBD2 (5 bases). The length of the CDR3 is 13 residues. V shed 5 bases and J shed 6 bases, with 11 bases lying between them. Per germline, CDR1 MNHEY and CDR2 SMNVEV (reference sequence). CDR3 region: CASSPSGANEQFF. CDR3 DNA sequence: TGTGCCAGCAGTCCGAGCGGAGCCAATGAGCAGTTCTTC.

The chain has TRBV6-5 and TRBJ2-3, with TRBD2 matching over 11 bases. Per germline, CDR1 MNHEY and CDR2 SVGAGI. The CDR3 has 15 amino acids. V trimming: 2 bases; J trimming: 5 bases; junction bases outside the gene matches: 3. CDR3 DNA sequence: TGTGCCAGCAGTTACCTGGGACTAGCGGAAGATACGCAGTATTTT. This translates into CASSYLGLAEDTQYF.

The chain links TRBV4-1 to TRBJ1-2, with unresolved D. The CDR3 totals 13 residues. Trimming pared 4 bases from V and 4 bases from J, leaving 10 bases between. Germline assignment: CDR1 MGHRA and CDR2 YSYEKL. As DNA, the CDR3 is TGCGCCAGCAGCCGAGAAACCCTCTATGGCTACACCTTC. Its protein is CASSRETLYGYTF.

V gene TRBV27 combines with J gene TRBJ2-6; 7 bases agree with TRBD1. J was trimmed by 0 bases and V by 5 bases; bases with no gene match: 7. Per the germline V gene, CDR1 is MNHEY and CDR2 is SMNVEV (reference sequence). The CDR3 sequence is 17 residues long. The CDR3 protein is CASSKPGQSSGANVLTF. The CDR3 DNA follows: TGTGCCAGCAGTAAACCGGGACAGAGCTCTGGGGCCAACGTCCTGACTTTC.